The T cell receptor beta chain under discussion was sequenced for a study of T-cell reconstitution after alpha-beta-depleted transplantation in children. Using unique molecular identifiers, the investigators prepared the TCRbeta library. MiXCR was run by TCRdb on the PCR reads, yielding one entry per CDR3 protein. The data contain about 200,000 distinct CDR3 sequences, roughly 6.6% of them singletons. Germline V gives CDR1 MNHEY, CDR2 SMNVEV (reference sequence). V lost 4 bases to trimming and J lost 2 bases, with 14 bases between them. The CDR3 totals 15 residues. Study results and caveats: Surviving recipient T cells and thymic progenitors underlay high day-60 TCRbeta diversity in some patients. After transplant, at about two months, alpha-beta T cells were reportedly derived from several hundred expanded graft clones. The main origin of T-cell counts and diversity one year after transplant was newly produced T cells.

This clonotype showed up many times. Its antigen is unknown. The J gene is TRBJ1-1, the V gene TRBV27; D is ambiguous. This material consisted of PBMCs, taken before TCRalphabeta/CD19-depleted stem cell transplant. This sequence originates from a boy between 2 and 10 years old with acute lymphoblastic leukemia, due to receive a stem cell transplant. The CDR3 region is CASSSRLVGNTEAFF. Here the CDR3 DNA reads TGTGCCAGCAGTTCTCGGTTGGTAGGAAACACTGAAGCTTTCTTT.